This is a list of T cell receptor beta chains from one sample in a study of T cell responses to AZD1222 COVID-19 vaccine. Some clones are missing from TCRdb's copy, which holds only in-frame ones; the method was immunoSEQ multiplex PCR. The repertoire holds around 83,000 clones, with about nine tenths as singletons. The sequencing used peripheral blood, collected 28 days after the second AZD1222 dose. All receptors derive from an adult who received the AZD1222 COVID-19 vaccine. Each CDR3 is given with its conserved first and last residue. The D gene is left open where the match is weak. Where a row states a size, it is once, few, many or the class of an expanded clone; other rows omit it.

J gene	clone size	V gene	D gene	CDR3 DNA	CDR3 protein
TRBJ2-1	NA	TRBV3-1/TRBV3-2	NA	TGTGCCAGCAGCCAAGGGGATGAGCAGTTCTTC	CASSQGDEQFF
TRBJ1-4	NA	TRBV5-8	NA	TGTGCCAGCAGCGTGGGACCATCAACTAATGAAAAACTGTTTTTT	CASSVGPSTNEKLFF
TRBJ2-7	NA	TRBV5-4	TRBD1	TGTGCCAGCAGCCCGACGGACAGGGTGTTTCCCCACGAGCAGTACTTC	CASSPTDRVFPHEQYF
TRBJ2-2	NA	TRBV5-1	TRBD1	TGCGCCAGCAGCGTCGGGACAGGGGACACCGGGGAGCTGTTTTTT	CASSVGTGDTGELFF
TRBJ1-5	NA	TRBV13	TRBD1	TGTGCCAGCAGCCCAGACAGGGACTCCCTCTTCAATCAGCCCCAGCATTTT	CASSPDRDSLFNQPQHF
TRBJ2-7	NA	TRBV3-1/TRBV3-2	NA	TGTGCCAGCAGCCCTGGCGTTAGGAGTGGGGAGCAGTACTTC	CASSPGVRSGEQYF
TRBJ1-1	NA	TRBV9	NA	TGTGCCAGCAGCGTAAGCCCAGGTGCGAACACTGAAGCTTTCTTT	CASSVSPGANTEAFF
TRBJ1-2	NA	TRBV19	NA	TGTGCCAGTAGTATAGGCCGGGGGGGCTATGGCTACACCTTC	CASSIGRGGYGYTF
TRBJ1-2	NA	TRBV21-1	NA	TGTGCCAGCGGGGTTACCAGCCGGGGCGCAAATAAATATGGCTACACCTTC	CASGVTSRGANKYGYTF
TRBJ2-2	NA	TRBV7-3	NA	TGTGCCAGCAGCTTAAAGGGCACCGGGGAGCTGTTTTTT	CASSLKGTGELFF
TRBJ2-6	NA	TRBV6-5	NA	TGTGCCAGCAGTCCACAGGGTTCTGGGGCCAACGTCCTGACTTTC	CASSPQGSGANVLTF
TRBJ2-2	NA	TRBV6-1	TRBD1	TGTGCCAGCAGTGAATACAGGGGTGGGACGACCGGGGAGCTGTTTTTT	CASSEYRGGTTGELFF
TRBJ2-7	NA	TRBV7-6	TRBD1	TGTGCCAGCAGCACGATACAGGGGGCAAAATTCTACGAGCAGTACTTC	CASSTIQGAKFYEQYF
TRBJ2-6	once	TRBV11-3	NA	TGTGCCAGCAGCTTAGATTCAGGGGCTGGGGCCAACGTCCTGACTTTC	CASSLDSGAGANVLTF
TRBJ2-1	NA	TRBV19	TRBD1	TGTGCCAGTAGTACTGCAGGGGGTCAAAATGAGCAGTTCTTC	CASSTAGGQNEQFF
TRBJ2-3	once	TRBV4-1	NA	TGCGCCAGCAGCCAAGAGGGGGAGCGAACAGATACGCAGTATTTT	CASSQEGERTDTQYF
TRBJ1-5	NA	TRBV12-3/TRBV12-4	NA	TGTGCCAGCAGTCCTACTCCGAGTCCCCAGCATTTT	CASSPTPSPQHF
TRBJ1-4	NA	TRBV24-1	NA	TGTGCCACCAGCTCACGTGGGGGCCCAAATGAAAAACTGTTTTTT	CATSSRGGPNEKLFF
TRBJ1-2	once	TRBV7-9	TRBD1	TGTGCCAGCAGCAAGGGACAGGGGGACGGCTACACCTTC	CASSKGQGDGYTF
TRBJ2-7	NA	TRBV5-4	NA	TGTGCCAGCAGCTTGGAACGGGGTGGGGAGCAGTACTTC	CASSLERGGEQYF
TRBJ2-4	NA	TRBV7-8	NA	TGTGCCAGCAGCGGCAGGACAGTTGGAAACATTCAGTACTTC	CASSGRTVGNIQYF
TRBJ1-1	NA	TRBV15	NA	TGTGCCACCAGCTGGATGGGGGGCGCCCCCACTGAAGCTTTCTTT	CATSWMGGAPTEAFF
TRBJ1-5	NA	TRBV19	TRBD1	TGTGCCAGTAGTGGACAGGGGGCTACCTACTTTGATCAGCCCCAGCATTTT	CASSGQGATYFDQPQHF
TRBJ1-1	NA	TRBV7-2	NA	TGTGCCAGCAACGGTGACATGAACACTGAAGCTTTCTTT	CASNGDMNTEAFF
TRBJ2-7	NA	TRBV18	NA	TGTGCCAGCTCACCAACGGACAGCTACGAGCAGTACTTC	CASSPTDSYEQYF
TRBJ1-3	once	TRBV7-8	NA	TGTGCCAGCAGCTTAGTGGTCTCTGGAAACACCATATATTTT	CASSLVVSGNTIYF
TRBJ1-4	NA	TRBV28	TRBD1	TGTGCCAGCAGTACAACAGGGGTTAATGAAAAACTGTTTTTT	CASSTTGVNEKLFF
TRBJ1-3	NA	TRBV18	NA	TGTGCCAGCCCATACCGGCGCACAGATTTCTCTGGAAACACCATATATTTT	CASPYRRTDFSGNTIYF
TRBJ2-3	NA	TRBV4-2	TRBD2	TGTGCCAGCAGCCCTCGCGAACTAGCGGCCCCTCGAGATACGCAGTATTTT	CASSPRELAAPRDTQYF
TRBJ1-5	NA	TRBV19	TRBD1	TGTGCCAGTAGTATAGTCACAGGGGGTGCAAATCAGCCCCAGCATTTT	CASSIVTGGANQPQHF
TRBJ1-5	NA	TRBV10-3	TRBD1	TGTGCCATCAGTGAGGACAGGGGCGATCAGCCCCAGCATTTT	CAISEDRGDQPQHF